This paragraph covers one T cell receptor (beta chain) sequence. These donors were members of the roughly 120-subject validation cohort, a group separate from the roughly 670-subject first cohort. This record comes from a study of cytomegalovirus exposure and HLA in healthy donors. CDR3 length: 17 amino acids. The ends lost 2 bases at V and 5 bases at J; junction bases unmatched: 11. From germline, CDR1 is SNHLY and CDR2 FYNNEI. Sequenced by immunoSEQ multiplex PCR; TCRdb stores in-frame clones only, minus some. The data contain approximately 150,000 clones, more than 80% of them singletons. This chain connects TRBV2 to TRBJ2-5; 10 nucleotides line up with TRBD2. The specimen was PBMCs. The origin of this receptor is a woman under 30 in good health and CMV-seropositive. CDR3 region: CASSEMGSGGPPETQYF. Written as DNA, the CDR3 is TGTGCCAGCAGTGAAATGGGTAGCGGGGGGCCGCCGGAGACCCAGTACTTC.